The following is a T cell receptor (beta chain) sequence with its context. Seattle researchers signed up patients amid active infection and tracked them longitudinally. This entry comes from a study of blood T cell repertoires in COVID-19. The wider study: Specimens from acute and convalescent COVID-19 originated in the United States, Italy and Spain. PBMCs, B-cell-depleted T cells, or T cells provided the cDNA or gDNA that made up the material.

Germline V gene sequence: CDR1 ENHRY, CDR2 SYGVKD. Trimming left V 2 bases short and J 6 bases short, with 12 bases between. The CDR3 has 14 amino acids. The assay was immunoSEQ multiplex PCR, and TCRdb's table has in-frame clones only and misses some. The sample lists about 350,000 clones; more than 70% were seen once. This TCR was recovered from a woman aged 55-70 years with COVID-19, enrolled during active disease. J is TRBJ2-3 and V is TRBV10-3; D is possibly TRBD2 (6 bases). Input material: peripheral blood. CDR3 DNA: TGTGCCATCAGTGAGGGCGGGGCGGGGGATACGCAGTATTTT. This translates into CAISEGGAGDTQYF.